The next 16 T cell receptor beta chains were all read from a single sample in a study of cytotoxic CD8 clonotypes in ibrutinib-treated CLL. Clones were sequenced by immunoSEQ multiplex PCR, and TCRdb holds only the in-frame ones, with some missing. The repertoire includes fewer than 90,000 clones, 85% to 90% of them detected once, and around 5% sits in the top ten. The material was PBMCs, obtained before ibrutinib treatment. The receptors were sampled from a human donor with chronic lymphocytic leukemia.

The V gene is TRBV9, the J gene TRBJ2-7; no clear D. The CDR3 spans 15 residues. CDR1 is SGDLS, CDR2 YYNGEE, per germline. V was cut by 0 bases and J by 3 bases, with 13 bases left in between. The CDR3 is CASSVAGGEVYEQYF. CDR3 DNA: TGTGCCAGCAGCGTAGCTGGTGGAGAGGTCTACGAGCAGTACTTC.

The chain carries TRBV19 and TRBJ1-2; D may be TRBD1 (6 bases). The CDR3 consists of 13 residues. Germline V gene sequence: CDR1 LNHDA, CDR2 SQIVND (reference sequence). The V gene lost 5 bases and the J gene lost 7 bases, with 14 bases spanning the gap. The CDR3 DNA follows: TGTGCCAGTAGTCCCCAGGGGCTTCCTGGCTACACCTTC. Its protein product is CASSPQGLPGYTF.

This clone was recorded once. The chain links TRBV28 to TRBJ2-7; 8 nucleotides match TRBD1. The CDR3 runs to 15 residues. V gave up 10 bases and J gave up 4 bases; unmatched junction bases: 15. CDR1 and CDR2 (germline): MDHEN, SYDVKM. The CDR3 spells CATIPPGQVLYEQYF. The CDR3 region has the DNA TGTGCCACCATTCCCCCGGGACAGGTATTGTACGAGCAGTACTTC.

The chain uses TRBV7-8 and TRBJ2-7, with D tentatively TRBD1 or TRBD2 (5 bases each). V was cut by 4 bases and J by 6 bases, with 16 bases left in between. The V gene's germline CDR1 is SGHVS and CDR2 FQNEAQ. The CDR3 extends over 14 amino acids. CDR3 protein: CASSSLGRDGEQYF. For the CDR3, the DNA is TGTGCCAGCAGCTCCCTAGGACGGGACGGCGAGCAGTACTTC.

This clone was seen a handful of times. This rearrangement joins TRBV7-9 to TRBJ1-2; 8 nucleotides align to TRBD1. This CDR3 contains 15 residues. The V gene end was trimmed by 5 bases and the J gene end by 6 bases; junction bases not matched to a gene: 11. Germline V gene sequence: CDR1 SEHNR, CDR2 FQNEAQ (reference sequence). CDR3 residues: CASSPITGGVNGYTF. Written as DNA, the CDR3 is TGTGCCAGCAGCCCTATTACAGGGGGGGTCAATGGCTACACCTTC.

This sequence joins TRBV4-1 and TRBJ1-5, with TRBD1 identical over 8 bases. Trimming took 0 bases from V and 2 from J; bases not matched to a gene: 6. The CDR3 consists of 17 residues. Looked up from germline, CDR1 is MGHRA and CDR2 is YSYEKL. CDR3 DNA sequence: TGCGCCAGCAGCCAAGATCCAGGGGGCAGGGGCAATCAGCCCCAGCATTTT. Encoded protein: CASSQDPGGRGNQPQHF.

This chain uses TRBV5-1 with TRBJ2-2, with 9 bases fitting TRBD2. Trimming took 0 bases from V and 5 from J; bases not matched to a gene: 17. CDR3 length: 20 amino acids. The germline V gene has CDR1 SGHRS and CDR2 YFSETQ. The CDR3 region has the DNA TGCGCCAGCAGCTTGGAAGTGGCGGGAGGGCCCGTATTGTCAACCGGGGAGCTGTTTTTT. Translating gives CASSLEVAGGPVLSTGELFF.

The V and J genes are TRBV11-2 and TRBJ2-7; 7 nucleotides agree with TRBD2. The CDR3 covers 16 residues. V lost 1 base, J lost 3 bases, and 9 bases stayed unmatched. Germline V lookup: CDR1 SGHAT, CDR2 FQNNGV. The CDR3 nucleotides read TGTGCCAGCAGCTTAGGATTACAGCGGGGAGACTACGAGCAGTACTTC. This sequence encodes CASSLGLQRGDYEQYF.

The CDR3 loop is CASRASGSTYEQYF. As DNA, the CDR3 is TGCGCCAGCCGTGCTAGCGGGAGTACCTACGAGCAGTACTTC. The chain recombines TRBV10-2 with TRBJ2-7, with 10 bases identical to TRBD2. This CDR3 has 14 residues. Germline V gene data show CDR1 as WSHSY and CDR2 as SAAADI. V trimming: 8 bases; J trimming: 2 bases; junction bases outside the gene matches: 6.

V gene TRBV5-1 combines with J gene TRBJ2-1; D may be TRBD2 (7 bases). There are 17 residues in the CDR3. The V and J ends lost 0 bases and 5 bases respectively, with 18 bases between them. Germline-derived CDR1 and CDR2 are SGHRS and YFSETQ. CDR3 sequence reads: CASSLDYRGAINNEQFF. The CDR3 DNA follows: TGCGCCAGCAGCTTGGATTATCGGGGGGCCATAAACAATGAGCAGTTCTTC. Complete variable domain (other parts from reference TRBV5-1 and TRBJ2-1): KAGVTQTPRYLIKTRGQQVTLSCSPISGHRSVSWYQQTPGQGLQFLFEYFSETQRNKGNFPGRFSGRQFSNSRSEMNVSTLELGDSALYLCASSLDYRGAINNEQFFGPGTRLTVL.

This chain's CDR3 is CATNRGATGELFF. In DNA form, the CDR3 reads TGTGCCACTAACCGAGGGGCCACCGGGGAGCTGTTTTTT. This chain connects TRBV27 to TRBJ2-2; D may match TRBD1 or TRBD2 (5 bases each). The ends were cut back, 10 bases at V and 4 bases at J, with 13 bases in the middle. This CDR3 spans 13 amino acids. CDR1 and CDR2 from the germline V gene are MNHEY and SMNVEV (reference sequence).

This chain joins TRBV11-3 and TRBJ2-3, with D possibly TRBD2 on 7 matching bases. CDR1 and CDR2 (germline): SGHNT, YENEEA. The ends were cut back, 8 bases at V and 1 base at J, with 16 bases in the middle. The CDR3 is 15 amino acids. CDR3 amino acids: CASGTKGGGTDTQYF. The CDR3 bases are TGTGCCAGCGGGACTAAGGGGGGCGGCACAGATACGCAGTATTTT.

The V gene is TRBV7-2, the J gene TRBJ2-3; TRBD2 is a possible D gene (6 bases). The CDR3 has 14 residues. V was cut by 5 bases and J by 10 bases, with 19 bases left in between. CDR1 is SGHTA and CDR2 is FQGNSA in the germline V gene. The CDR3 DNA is TGTGCCAGCAGCCAAAACGGTTGGGACTTGGCGCAGTATTTT. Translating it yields CASSQNGWDLAQYF.

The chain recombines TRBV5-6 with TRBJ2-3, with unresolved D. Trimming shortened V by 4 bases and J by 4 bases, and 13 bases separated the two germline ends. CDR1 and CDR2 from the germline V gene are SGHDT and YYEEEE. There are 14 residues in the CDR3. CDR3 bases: TGTGCCAGCAGCCCGGAAAAATGGGCAGATACGCAGTATTTT. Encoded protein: CASSPEKWADTQYF.

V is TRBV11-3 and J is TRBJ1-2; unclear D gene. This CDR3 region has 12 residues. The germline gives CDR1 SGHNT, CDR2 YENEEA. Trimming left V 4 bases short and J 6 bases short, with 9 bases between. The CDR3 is CASSSRRDGYTF. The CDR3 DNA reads TGTGCCAGCAGCTCCCGTCGTGATGGCTACACCTTC.

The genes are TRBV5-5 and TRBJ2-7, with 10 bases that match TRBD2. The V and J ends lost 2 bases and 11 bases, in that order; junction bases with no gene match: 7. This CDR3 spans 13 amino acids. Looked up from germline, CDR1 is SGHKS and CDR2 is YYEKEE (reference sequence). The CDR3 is CASSFLAGEREYF. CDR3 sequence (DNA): TGTGCCAGCAGCTTCCTAGCGGGAGAGCGAGAGTACTTC.